This T cell receptor beta chain was sequenced during a study of blood T cell repertoires in COVID-19 (dated by TCRdb to about 2020). Regarding the research as a whole: The collaborator samples originated in the United States, Italy and Spain and spanned the acute and convalescent phases of COVID-19. Samples were obtained from the ongoing ImmuneRACE study (first 160 participants) and from approximately 1,200 subjects provided by 6 global collaborators. Sample metadata almost always included a de-identified subject ID, COVID-19 status, age in years and sex. Where HLA class I and class II types were available, the types were taken from metadata supplied by the sample provider, not from assay-based typing. The prospective study material was composed of cDNA or gDNA derived from T cells, B-cell-depleted T cells, or PBMCs. A freely available public database, intended as a resource for researchers studying the immune response to SARS-CoV-2, is where the repertoires were released. The dataset comprised deeply sampled blood TCRbeta repertoires from subjects exposed to, actively infected with, or recovered from COVID-19. What the work shows at the level of the full study, not this receptor alone: Clinical and demographic metadata were provided uncurated, with the amount varying by source and participant.

The immunoSEQ Assay, a bias-controlled multiplex PCR, was used to amplify TCRbeta CDR3 regions from genomic DNA. The original pipeline was this. The number of nucleated cells in each sample was estimated from the amplification of reference gene primers within the assay. Sequence reads were collapsed and filtered to measure the absolute abundance of every unique TCRbeta CDR3 rearrangement. For each sample, productive Simpson clonality was calculated as the square root of Simpson's diversity index over productive rearrangements. TCRdb holds this immuneACCESS table with in-frame rearrangements only. Some clones are missing; in checked studies, unresolved V genes explain under half, and the rest has no known cause. V, J and clone size were drawn from that table, and D and trimming were deduced from the DNA. Counted in this sample were 150,000 to 200,000 clones; around 93% of them appeared once. The ten top clones hold 4.6% of the sample.

Notes on this clone: Its antigen is still unknown. Base qualities are missing; no much larger clone stands one base away.

In the germline V gene, CDR1 corresponds to SGHAT and CDR2 to FQNNGV. The CDR3 goes from the cysteine to the phenylalanine over 15 residues. Only the CDR3 portion is preserved as DNA: 45 bases, with reading frame beginning at the first base. The germline V and J ends show losses of 7 bases and 2 bases respectively, and no gene match explains 5 bases of the junction. The collaborating institutions used their own protocols to collect whole blood in K2EDTA tubes. For TCRbeta analysis, collaborators shipped samples as frozen whole blood, isolated PBMCs, or DNA extracted from either of those sample types.

The rearrangement joined TRBV11-2 to TRBJ2-5, with 12 central nucleotides matching TRBD2. The material sequenced was peripheral blood. The TCR was taken from a woman aged 50 to 60 with acute or convalescent COVID-19. The nucleotide sequence reads TGTGCCAGCACCTGGACTAGCGGGACTCAAGAGACCCAGTACTTC. Protein translation: CASTWTSGTQETQYF.